The entry below describes one T cell receptor (beta chain). Its specificity is unknown. The same CDR3 arises from other DNA sequences in this sample as well. The sample comes from a study of cytomegalovirus exposure and HLA in healthy donors. Germline V CDR1 and CDR2: LGHNA, YSLEER. This CDR3 is built from 16 residues. V lost 4 bases and J lost 0, with 16 bases in between. General study findings and limits: A later analysis reported that several of the most significant clusters appeared to be linked to common viral pathogens, among them Epstein-Barr virus. In a later analysis, at a false discovery rate of 0.05, 15,000 to 20,000 TCR beta sequences were associated with HLA alleles.

The PCR used 60 Vbeta and 13 Jbeta primers. Sequencing was performed with immunoSEQ multiplex PCR; in TCRdb, only in-frame clones are kept and a portion is missing. The data contain 100,000 to 150,000 clones, 75% to 85% of them singletons. The material sequenced was PBMCs. V and J are TRBV4-3 and TRBJ2-7; possible D gene TRBD1, 6 bases. This receptor was obtained from a woman aged 45-65 years in good health and CMV-seropositive. CDR3 residues: CASSLSTGSDSYEQYF. CDR3 sequence (DNA): TGCGCCAGCAGCCTTTCAACAGGGAGCGACTCCTACGAGCAGTACTTC.